Presented here are 29 T cell receptor beta chains from one specimen sequenced in a study of beta chain features in type 1 diabetes (dated 2018 in TCRdb). Results and caveats for the whole study, not just this receptor: Type 1 diabetes patients showed a moderate but significant shortening of TCRB CDR3 length in all four CD4+ subsets.

These TCRs are of unknown antigen specificity. Receptor amplification or capture employed the immunoSEQ multiplex PCR assay. The High Capacity cDNA Reverse Transcription Kit was used to reverse transcribe all of the isolated RNA, meaning that expressed TCRB transcripts were what got sequenced. Held by TCRdb, this immuneACCESS table contains in-frame sequences only and omits some clones. Under half of the omission traces to an unresolved V gene where checked; the cause of the rest is unknown. This sample is represented by about 120,000 clones; over 15% of them were singletons. The ten largest clones add up to over 2% of the sample. Sequencing was performed on central memory CD4+ T cells from blood. Receptors were obtained from a man aged 25-45 years with type 1 diabetes.

This clone is termed medium-sized. The J gene is TRBJ1-6, the V gene TRBV4-3, with D possibly TRBD1 on 6 matching bases. CDR1 is LGHNA, CDR2 YSLEER, per germline. The CDR3 covers 15 residues. Trimming removed 0 bases at V and 7 bases at J, with 10 bases between. For the CDR3, the DNA is TGCGCCAGCAGCCAAGAAATTGGACAGAATTCACCCCTCCACTTT. Amino acid sequence: CASSQEIGQNSPLHF.

CDR3 region: CASSPGTPNTEAFF. CDR3 DNA: TGTGCCAGCTCGCCGGGGACACCTAACACTGAAGCTTTCTTT. The chain recombines TRBV18 with TRBJ1-1; D is perhaps TRBD1 (6 bases). The CDR3 covers 14 residues. Trimming left V 6 bases short and J 2 bases short, with 13 bases between. CDR1 KGHSH and CDR2 LQKENI come from the germline V gene.

In nucleotides, the CDR3 is TGTGCCAGCAGCCAAGAAGGGACAGAGCAGTTCTTC. This encodes CASSQEGTEQFF. The chain carries TRBV4-2 and TRBJ2-1; D possibly corresponds to TRBD1 (6 bases). The germline V gene has CDR1 LGHNA and CDR2 YNFKEQ. V gave up 0 bases and J gave up 10 bases, with 7 bases separating them. This CDR3 contains 12 residues.

Comment on this clone: Other DNA sequences from this sample encode an identical CDR3 as well. The rearrangement joins TRBV30 to TRBJ1-5; D gene uncertain. The ends were cut back, 2 bases at V and 1 base at J, with 6 bases in the middle. In germline, CDR1 is GTSNPN, CDR2 SVGIG (reference sequence). CDR3 length: 13 residues. The CDR3: CAWSLDSNQPQHF. The CDR3 DNA reads TGTGCCTGGAGTCTGGACAGCAATCAGCCCCAGCATTTT.

The table lists this clone with a few counts. The J gene is TRBJ2-7, the V gene TRBV27; a weak D match, TRBD2 (5 bases). The V gene lost 5 bases and the J gene lost 3 bases, with 14 bases spanning the gap. This CDR3 comprises 14 residues. In germline, CDR1 is MNHEY, CDR2 SMNVEV (reference sequence). DNA for the CDR3: TGTGCCAGCAGTCCGAGGGTACTGAACTACGAGCAGTACTTC. Its protein product is CASSPRVLNYEQYF.

This sequence joins TRBV7-9 and TRBJ2-3; unclear D gene. The CDR3 extends over 12 amino acids. Between the trimmed V and J ends, which lost 5 bases and 2 bases, there was a span of 5 bases. Germline lookup yields CDR1 SEHNR and CDR2 FQNEAQ (reference sequence). CDR3 sequence reads: CASSLITDTQYF. Written as DNA, the CDR3 is TGTGCCAGCAGCCTGATCACAGATACGCAGTATTTT.

This clone was recorded a few times. This sequence joins TRBV16 and TRBJ1-4; D unresolved. The CDR3 covers 14 residues. Per the germline V gene, CDR1 is KGHSY and CDR2 is FQNENV. V was shortened by 6 bases and J by 0 bases, with 8 bases between the two germline ends. CDR3 amino acids: CASSPAATNEKLFF. The CDR3 DNA sequence: TGTGCCAGCAGTCCGGCGGCAACTAATGAAAAACTGTTTTTT.

The genes are TRBV2 and TRBJ1-5; 9 bases map to TRBD1. This CDR3 spans 16 amino acids. CDR1 and CDR2 from the germline V gene are SNHLY and FYNNEI. Germline trimming cut 2 bases from V and 4 bases from J; bases unmatched to any gene: 6. DNA for the CDR3: TGTGCCAGCAGTGAAAGGGGGGGGACAGGGAATCAGCCCCAGCATTTT. Its protein is CASSERGGTGNQPQHF.

This chain links TRBV9 with TRBJ2-1; 7 bases line up with TRBD1. Germline CDR1 and CDR2: SGDLS and YYNGEE. CDR3 length equals 15 residues. V was clipped by 4 bases and J by 7 bases; unmatched bases: 11. CDR3: CASSLSFHRGNEQFF. The CDR3 region has the DNA TGTGCCAGCAGCCTTAGTTTTCACAGGGGAAATGAGCAGTTCTTC.

The table lists this clone with a count of one. The V call is TRBV9, the J call TRBJ1-4; 7 nucleotides match TRBD1. Germline trimming cut 4 bases from V and 7 bases from J; bases unmatched to any gene: 13. CDR1 SGDLS and CDR2 YYNGEE come from the germline V gene. The CDR3 is 16 amino acids. CDR3 sequence (DNA): TGTGCCAGCAGCCCGGGACAGCTTTTTGGGGGTGAAAAACTGTTTTTT. This translates into CASSPGQLFGGEKLFF. The whole variable domain, remainder taken from reference TRBV9 and TRBJ1-4, is DSGVTQTPKHLITATGQRVTLRCSPRSGDLSVYWYQQSLDQGLQFLIQYYNGEERAKGNILERFSAQQFPDLHSELNLSSLELGDSALYFCASSPGQLFGGEKLFFGSGTQLSVL.

In this sample, this clone turned up a few times. The rearrangement links TRBV12-2 to TRBJ2-2. TRBV12-2 is labeled a pseudogene. The CDR3 consists of 16 residues. CDR3 residues: CASRPPDRPGFRELFF. The CDR3 coding sequence is TGTGCAAGTCGCCCGCCGGACCGGCCAGGTTTTCGGGAGCTGTTTTTT.

This clone showed up many times. This rearrangement joins TRBV11-2 to TRBJ2-6; D is undetermined. The CDR3 runs to 16 residues. V was shortened by 4 bases and J by 0 bases, with 10 bases between the two germline ends. CDR1 SGHAT and CDR2 FQNNGV come from the germline V gene. The CDR3 protein is CASSSSYSSGANVLTF. The CDR3 DNA is TGTGCCAGCAGCTCGTCTTACAGCTCTGGGGCCAACGTCCTGACTTTC.

This clone was found a few times. This chain uses TRBV10-3 with TRBJ2-5; 11 nucleotides line up with TRBD2. Germline assignment: CDR1 ENHRY and CDR2 SYGVKD. The CDR3 length is 18 residues. J was trimmed by 0 bases and V by 5 bases; bases with no gene match: 11. Here the CDR3 reads CAISPAEGLAEHQETQYF. CDR3 DNA sequence: TGTGCCATCAGTCCGGCTGAGGGACTAGCGGAACACCAAGAGACCCAGTACTTC.

The table lists this clone with a few counts. This chain connects TRBV7-2 to TRBJ1-4; D not resolved. The germline gives CDR1 SGHTA, CDR2 FQGNSA. The CDR3 is made up of 13 amino acids. The V end was cut by 0 bases, the J end by 8 bases, with 7 bases between. CDR3 DNA sequence: TGTGCCAGCAGCTTAGCGGCAGCCGAAAAACTGTTTTTT. Encoded protein: CASSLAAAEKLFF.

This sequence joins TRBV6-5 and TRBJ1-6; weak D call: TRBD1 (6 bases). V lost 5 bases to trimming and J lost 7 bases, with 12 bases between them. CDR1 and CDR2 from the germline V gene are MNHEY and SVGAGI. This CDR3 is built from 14 residues. The CDR3 loop is CASSELQGNSPLHF. CDR3 sequence (DNA): TGTGCCAGCAGTGAACTCCAGGGGAATTCACCCCTCCACTTT.

The chain recombines TRBV9 with TRBJ2-3, with a possible D match to TRBD2 (6 bases). Germline V CDR1 and CDR2: SGDLS, YYNGEE. The CDR3 totals 14 residues. Trimming stripped 1 base from V and 2 bases from J, with 8 bases between. In DNA form, the CDR3 reads TGTGCCAGCAGCGTACGCGGGGCCACAGATACGCAGTATTTT. Translated, it gives CASSVRGATDTQYF.

This clone has more than one count but fewer than ten. The chain links TRBV9 to TRBJ2-2; 8 positions match TRBD1. The V segment lost 6 bases and the J segment 7 bases; nucleotides outside the gene matches: 11. The CDR3 length is 15 residues. CDR1 SGDLS and CDR2 YYNGEE come from the germline V gene. This chain's CDR3 is CASKAGGASNGELFF. The CDR3 DNA follows: TGTGCCAGCAAAGCAGGGGGCGCTTCGAACGGGGAGCTGTTTTTT.

The chain couples TRBV30 to TRBJ2-2; D call uncertain. Trimming removed 2 bases from V and 0 bases from J, with 7 bases in between. The CDR3 is 14 residues long. Germline CDR1 and CDR2: GTSNPN and SVGIG (reference sequence). The CDR3 coding sequence is TGTGCCTGGAGTAAGGAATCGAACACCGGGGAGCTGTTTTTT. As protein: CAWSKESNTGELFF.

This clone came up a few times. This sequence joins TRBV7-8 and TRBJ2-2; no definite D call. This CDR3 spans 14 amino acids. Trimming stripped 2 bases from V and 8 bases from J, with 12 bases between. Germline V gene data show CDR1 as SGHVS and CDR2 as FQNEAQ. This chain's CDR3 is CASSLSRTLGELFF. The CDR3 nucleotides read TGTGCCAGCAGCTTATCCCGGACCCTTGGGGAGCTGTTTTTT.

This sequence joins TRBV2 and TRBJ1-6, with 9 positions matching TRBD1. The CDR3 is made up of 14 amino acids. The V gene end was trimmed by 6 bases and the J gene end by 9 bases; junction bases not matched to a gene: 6. Germline CDR1 is SNHLY and CDR2 is FYNNEI. Here the CDR3 reads CASRDGTGLSPLHF. CDR3 in DNA: TGTGCCAGCAGAGACGGGACAGGGCTTTCACCCCTCCACTTT.

The CDR3 region is CASSFEGTEAFF. The CDR3 DNA reads as TGTGCCAGCAGCTTTGAGGGAACTGAAGCTTTCTTT. This chain links TRBV12-1 with TRBJ1-1. TRBV12-1 has pseudogene status. This CDR3 spans 12 amino acids.

This clone was observed a handful of times. The chain recombines TRBV7-2 with TRBJ2-3, with unresolved D. Germline V lookup: CDR1 SGHTA, CDR2 FQGNSA. The CDR3 is 16 residues long. Deletions cut 5 bases from V and 4 bases from J, with 19 bases between. The CDR3 DNA reads TGTGCCAGCAGCCGTGCACCGGATCCCGTGGCAGATACGCAGTATTTT. Amino acids: CASSRAPDPVADTQYF.

This chain uses TRBV7-2 with TRBJ2-7, with D perhaps TRBD1 (5 bases). The germline CDR1 and CDR2 sequences are SGHTA and FQGNSA. The V end was cut by 5 bases, the J end by 1 base, with 6 bases between. The CDR3 is made up of 12 amino acids. The CDR3 DNA sequence: TGTGCCAGCAGCCGACAGTCCTACGAGCAGTACTTC. Protein: CASSRQSYEQYF.

This rearrangement joins TRBV27 to TRBJ2-7; the D gene is possibly TRBD2 (6 bases). V gave up 8 bases and J gave up 7 bases, with 18 bases separating them. This CDR3 has 13 amino acids. Per the germline V gene, CDR1 is MNHEY and CDR2 is SMNVEV (reference sequence). In DNA, the CDR3 is TGTGCCAGCTCTCTCGGGAGTCAACGGGAGCAGTACTTC. As protein: CASSLGSQREQYF.

This clone came up many times. V and J are TRBV18 and TRBJ2-7, with D possibly matching TRBD2 (5 bases). V lost 2 bases to trimming and J lost 0 bases, with 8 bases between them. Looked up from germline, CDR1 is KGHSH and CDR2 is LQKENI. The CDR3 spans 14 residues. The CDR3 loop is CASSPSGSSYEQYF. Written as DNA, the CDR3 is TGTGCCAGCTCACCATCGGGGAGCTCCTACGAGCAGTACTTC.

The rearrangement uses TRBV13 and TRBJ2-7, with 8 bases aligning to TRBD1. J lost 2 bases, V lost 5 bases, and 5 bases had no gene match. The CDR3 is 14 residues long. Germline-derived CDR1 and CDR2 are PRHDT and FYEKMQ (reference sequence). CDR3 region: CASSAQGEAYEQYF. CDR3 bases: TGTGCCAGCAGCGCACAGGGGGAAGCCTACGAGCAGTACTTC.

This sequence joins TRBV30 and TRBJ2-7; the D gene could be TRBD1 or TRBD2 (5 bases each). The ends were cut back, 0 bases at V and 5 bases at J, with 17 bases in the middle. Germline V CDR1 and CDR2: GTSNPN, SVGIG (reference sequence). The CDR3 loop spans 15 amino acids. The CDR3 nucleotides read TGTGCCTGGAGTGTAGGGTTAAGGGACCTAGACGAGCAGTACTTC. Its translation: CAWSVGLRDLDEQYF.

The rearrangement links TRBV2 to TRBJ1-1, with no clear D. Germline V CDR1 and CDR2: SNHLY, FYNNEI. Trimming left V 6 bases short and J 0 bases short, with 8 bases between. The CDR3 contains 13 residues. The CDR3 coding sequence is TGTGCCAGCAGGGGCAGCATGAACACTGAAGCTTTCTTT. The encoded protein is CASRGSMNTEAFF.

This clone was seen repeatedly, ten times or more. The chain links TRBV12-5 to TRBJ2-5; TRBD1 might be the D (5 bases). The germline CDR1 and CDR2 sequences are LGHNT and FRNRAP. The CDR3 is 14 amino acids. V was cut by 8 bases and J by 3 bases, with 16 bases left in between. CDR3 nucleotides: TGTGCTAGTAGGAGAAGAGACAGAGAAGAGACCCAGTACTTC. Its protein product is CASRRRDREETQYF.